This is a list of T cell receptor gamma chains from one sample in a study of intestinal T cells in coeliac disease. TCRdb made new clone calls on the multiplex PCR reads using CATT. The sample includes several hundred gamma-chain clones, 40% to 55% seen only once; the top ten take about 20%. Sequencing was performed on a duodenal biopsy. The receptor set was obtained from a human donor with celiac disease. Both conserved end residues are part of each CDR3. Size is omitted from some rows. Given values are once, few, many or a class for expanded clones.

j_gene: TRGJ1/TRGJ2; abundance: -; v_gene: TRGV10; CDR3aa: CAAWDYSSYYKKLF; CDR3nt: TGTGCTGCGTGGGATTACTCGAGTTATTATAAGAAACTCTTT
j_gene: TRGJ1/TRGJ2; abundance: -; v_gene: TRGV9; CDR3aa: CASKLNRYKKLF; CDR3nt: TGTGCCTCTAAACTCAATCGGTATAAGAAACTCTTT
j_gene: TRGJ1/TRGJ2; abundance: large; v_gene: TRGV10; CDR3aa: CAAWDSNYYKKLF; CDR3nt: TGTGCTGCGTGGGACTCGAATTATTATAAGAAACTCTTT
j_gene: TRGJP2; abundance: large; v_gene: TRGV8; CDR3aa: CATWVWIKTF; CDR3nt: TGTGCCACCTGGGTTTGGATCAAGACGTTT
j_gene: TRGJ1/TRGJ2; abundance: -; v_gene: TRGV8; CDR3aa: CAPGILKKLF; CDR3nt: TGTGCACCTGGGATCCTCAAGAAACTCTTT
j_gene: TRGJ1/TRGJ2; abundance: -; v_gene: TRGV10; CDR3aa: CAAWEYRGYKKLF; CDR3nt: TGTGCTGCGTGGGAATACCGAGGTTATAAGAAACTCTTT
j_gene: TRGJ1/TRGJ2; abundance: large; v_gene: TRGV4; CDR3aa: CATWDGIKLF; CDR3nt: TGTGCCACCTGGGATGGAATAAAACTCTTT
j_gene: TRGJ1/TRGJ2; abundance: few; v_gene: TRGV2; CDR3aa: CATWDSTGVVYYKKLF; CDR3nt: TGTGCCACCTGGGACAGTACCGGGGTGGTCTATTATAAGAAACTCTTT
j_gene: TRGJP1; abundance: large; v_gene: TRGV10; CDR3aa: CAAGWFKIF; CDR3nt: TGTGCTGCGGGGTGGTTCAAGATATTT
j_gene: TRGJ1/TRGJ2; abundance: -; v_gene: TRGV3; CDR3aa: CADLGPVLLRDKKLF; CDR3nt: TGTGCCGACCTGGGACCGGTCCTCTTGAGAGATAAGAAACTCTTT
j_gene: TRGJ1/TRGJ2; abundance: -; v_gene: TRGV5; CDR3aa: CATGQALNYKKLF; CDR3nt: TGTGCCACTGGACAGGCCTTGAATTATAAGAAACTCTTT
j_gene: TRGJ1/TRGJ2; abundance: -; v_gene: TRGV10; CDR3aa: CAAWGFPQLKGTGKLF; CDR3nt: TGTGCTGCGTGGGGATTCCCCCAATTGAAGGGCACGGGGAAACTCTTT
j_gene: TRGJP1; abundance: large; v_gene: TRGV10; CDR3aa: CAAWDYRGYTTGWFKIF; CDR3nt: TGTGCTGCGTGGGATTATCGCGGTTATACCACTGGTTGGTTCAAGATATTT
j_gene: TRGJ1/TRGJ2; abundance: large; v_gene: TRGV4; CDR3aa: CATWDGREKLF; CDR3nt: TGTGCCACCTGGGATGGGCGGGAGAAACTCTTT
j_gene: TRGJP1; abundance: -; v_gene: TRGV10; CDR3aa: CAAVGFGRVGWFKIF; CDR3nt: TGTGCTGCGGTGGGATTCGGTCGGGTTGGTTGGTTCAAGATATTT
j_gene: TRGJP1; abundance: large; v_gene: TRGV10; CDR3aa: CAAWDVAPTGWFKIF; CDR3nt: TGTGCTGCGTGGGATGTGGCGCCCACTGGTTGGTTCAAGATATTT
j_gene: TRGJP2; abundance: large; v_gene: TRGV8; CDR3aa: CATWDRGSSDWIKTF; CDR3nt: TGTGCCACCTGGGATAGGGGTAGTAGTGATTGGATCAAGACGTTT
j_gene: TRGJ1/TRGJ2; abundance: large; v_gene: TRGV9; CDR3aa: CALWEVRYKKLF; CDR3nt: TGTGCCTTGTGGGAGGTGCGCTATAAGAAACTCTTT
j_gene: TRGJ1/TRGJ2; abundance: -; v_gene: TRGV10; CDR3aa: CAAWGRYKKLF; CDR3nt: TGTGCTGCGTGGGGACGTTATAAGAAACTCTTT
j_gene: TRGJ1/TRGJ2; abundance: -; v_gene: TRGV4; CDR3aa: CATWMGYDYKKLF; CDR3nt: TGTGCCACCTGGATGGGCTATGATTATAAGAAACTCTTT
j_gene: TRGJ1/TRGJ2; abundance: -; v_gene: TRGV2; CDR3aa: CATWDGPGITYKKLF; CDR3nt: TGTGCCACCTGGGACGGGCCTGGTATTACTTATAAGAAACTCTTT
j_gene: TRGJP1; abundance: once; v_gene: TRGV10; CDR3aa: CAAWDSVGLGWFKIF; CDR3nt: TGTGCTGCGTGGGATTCGGTCGGGTTGGGTTGGTTCAAGATATTT